A single sample gave rise to the 7 T cell receptor beta chains below, sequenced in a study of blood T cell repertoires in COVID-19. Assay used: immunoSEQ multiplex PCR; TCRdb lists only in-frame clones, some missing. This table has over 200,000 clones, 85% to 90% appearing once. Source material: PBMCs or T cells enriched from blood (not recorded which). These receptors all come from a man aged 30 to 45 who had been exposed to COVID-19.

This chain uses TRBV6-5 with TRBJ1-6; no clear D gene. This CDR3 has 15 amino acids. Germline CDR1 is MNHEY and CDR2 is SVGAGI. V lost 6 bases and J lost 0, with 9 bases in between. In nucleotides, the CDR3 is TGTGCCAGCAGAGCTCTGAGCTCCTATAATTCACCCCTCCACTTT. Translated: CASRALSSYNSPLHF.

The V call is TRBV5-6, the J call TRBJ1-2; TRBD1 agrees at 9 bases. The germline CDR1 and CDR2 sequences are SGHDT and YYEEEE. After removal of 4 bases from V and 7 bases from J, the junction contained 8 bases not matched to a gene. The CDR3 has 14 residues. Written as DNA, the CDR3 is TGTGCCAGCAGCGACGGACAGGGGTACTCTGGCTACACCTTC. It translates to CASSDGQGYSGYTF.

The V call is TRBV29-1, the J call TRBJ1-1, with unresolved D. This CDR3 has 13 residues. With 4 bases removed from V and 0 bases from J, the gap between germline ends came to 9 bases. CDR1 is SQVTM, CDR2 ANQGSEA, per germline. For the CDR3, the DNA is TGCAGCGTTGTTGGCAGTTTGAACACTGAAGCTTTCTTT. Translated: CSVVGSLNTEAFF.

The chain recombines TRBV7-9 with TRBJ1-1; D might be TRBD1 (6 bases). V lost 5 bases and J lost 0, with 10 bases in between. This CDR3 has 14 residues. Germline V gene data show CDR1 as SEHNR and CDR2 as FQNEAQ (reference sequence). Here the CDR3 reads CASSHEGVNTEAFF. CDR3 nucleotides: TGTGCCAGCAGCCACGAGGGGGTGAACACTGAAGCTTTCTTT. The complete variable domain, with remaining parts taken from reference TRBV7-9 and TRBJ1-1, reads DTGVSQNPRHKITKRGQNVTFRCDPISEHNRLYWYRQTLGQGPEFLTYFQNEAQLEKSRLLSDRFSAERPKGSFSTLEIQRTEQGDSAMYLCASSHEGVNTEAFFGQGTRLTVV.

V gene TRBV9 combines with J gene TRBJ1-2; maybe TRBD1 (6 bases). The germline V gene encodes CDR1 SGDLS and CDR2 YYNGEE. The V end lost 3 bases, the J end lost 7 bases, and 10 bases lay between the germline ends. The CDR3 consists of 12 residues. The CDR3 protein is CASSGEGVGYTF. The DNA of the CDR3 is TGTGCCAGCAGCGGGGAGGGGGTTGGCTACACCTTC.

This sequence joins TRBV11-2 and TRBJ2-5; 9 bases fit TRBD1. CDR1 is SGHAT, CDR2 FQNNGV, per germline. With 5 bases clipped from V and 5 bases from J, the junction kept 9 bases outside the gene matches. The CDR3 runs to 15 residues. The CDR3 DNA is TGTGCCAGCAGCCGACGACCTGACAGGGGGGAGACCCAGTACTTC. It yields the protein CASSRRPDRGETQYF. Full variable domain (outside the CDR3, taken from reference TRBV11-2 and TRBJ2-5): EAGVAQSPRYKIIEKRQSVAFWCNPISGHATLYWYQQILGQGPKLLIQFQNNGVVDDSQLPKDRFSAERLKGVDSTLKIQPAKLEDSAVYLCASSRRPDRGETQYFGPGTRLLVL.

This chain joins TRBV5-6 and TRBJ2-2; 7 bases are shared with TRBD1. CDR1 SGHDT and CDR2 YYEEEE come from the germline V gene. Trimming at V came to 5 bases and at J to 5 bases, leaving 21 bases not matched to a gene. The CDR3 is 19 residues long. The chain's CDR3 is CASSQITTGPHMRTGELFF. As DNA, the CDR3 is TGTGCCAGCAGTCAAATTACGACAGGGCCACATATGAGGACCGGGGAGCTGTTTTTT. Using reference TRBV5-6 and TRBJ2-2 for the parts outside the CDR3, the full variable domain is DAGVTQSPTHLIKTRGQQVTLRCSPKSGHDTVSWYQQALGQGPQFIFQYYEEEERQRGNFPDRFSGHQFPNYSSELNVNALLLGDSALYLCASSQITTGPHMRTGELFFGEGSRLTVL.